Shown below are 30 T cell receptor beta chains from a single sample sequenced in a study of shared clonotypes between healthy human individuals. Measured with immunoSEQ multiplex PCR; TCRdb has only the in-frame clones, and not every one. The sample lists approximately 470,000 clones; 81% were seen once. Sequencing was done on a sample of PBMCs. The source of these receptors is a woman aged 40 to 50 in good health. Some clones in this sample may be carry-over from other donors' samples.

The CDR3 loop is CASSESVGMPQHF. DNA of the CDR3: TGCGCCAGCAGTGAGTCGGTGGGGATGCCCCAGCATTTT. V usage is TRBV10-2 and J usage is TRBJ1-5; D unresolved. This CDR3 is built from 13 residues. Trimming stripped 0 bases from V and 9 bases from J, with 9 bases between. The germline gives CDR1 WSHSY, CDR2 SAAADI.

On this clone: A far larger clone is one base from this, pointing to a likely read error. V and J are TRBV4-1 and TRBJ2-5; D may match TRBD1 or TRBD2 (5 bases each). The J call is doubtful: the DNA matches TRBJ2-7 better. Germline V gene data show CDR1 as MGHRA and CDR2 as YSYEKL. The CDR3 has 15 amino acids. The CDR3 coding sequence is TGCGCCAGCAGCCTGGGACGGGGCCTAGACCACGAGCAGTACTTC. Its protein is CASSLGRGLDHEQYF.

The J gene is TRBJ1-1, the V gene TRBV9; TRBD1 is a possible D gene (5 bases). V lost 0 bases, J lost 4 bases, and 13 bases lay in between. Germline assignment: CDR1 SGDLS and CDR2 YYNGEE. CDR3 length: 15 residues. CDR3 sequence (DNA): TGTGCCAGCAGCGTAGGGCTTGCAGGGTTCACTGAAGCTTTCTTT. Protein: CASSVGLAGFTEAFF.

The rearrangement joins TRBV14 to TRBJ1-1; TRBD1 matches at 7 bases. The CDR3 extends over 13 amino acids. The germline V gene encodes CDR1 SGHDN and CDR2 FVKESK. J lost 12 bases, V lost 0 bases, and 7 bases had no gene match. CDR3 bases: TGTGCCAGCAGCCAAGAGAACCGGGACAGACCTTTCTTT. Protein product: CASSQENRDRPFF.

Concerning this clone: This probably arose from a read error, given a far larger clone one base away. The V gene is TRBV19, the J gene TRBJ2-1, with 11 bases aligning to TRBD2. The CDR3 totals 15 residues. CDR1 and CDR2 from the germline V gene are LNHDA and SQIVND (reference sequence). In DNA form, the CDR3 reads TGTACCAGTAGTAGGCTAGCGGGAGGTTTCAATGAGCAGTTCTTC. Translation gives CTSSRLAGGFNEQFF. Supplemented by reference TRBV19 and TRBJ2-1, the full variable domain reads DGGITQSPKYLFRKEGQNVTLSCEQNLNHDAMYWYRQDPGQGLRLIYYSQIVNDFQKGDIAEGYSVSREKKESFPLTVTSAQKNPTAFYLCTSSRLAGGFNEQFFGPGTRLTVL.

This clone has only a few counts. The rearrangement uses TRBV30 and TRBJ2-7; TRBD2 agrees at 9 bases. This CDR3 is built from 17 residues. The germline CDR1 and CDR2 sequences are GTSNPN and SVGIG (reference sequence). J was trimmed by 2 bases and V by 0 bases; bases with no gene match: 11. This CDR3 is CAWSVRRSGSRTYEQYF. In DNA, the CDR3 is TGTGCCTGGAGTGTACGTCGTAGCGGGAGCCGCACCTACGAGCAGTACTTC.

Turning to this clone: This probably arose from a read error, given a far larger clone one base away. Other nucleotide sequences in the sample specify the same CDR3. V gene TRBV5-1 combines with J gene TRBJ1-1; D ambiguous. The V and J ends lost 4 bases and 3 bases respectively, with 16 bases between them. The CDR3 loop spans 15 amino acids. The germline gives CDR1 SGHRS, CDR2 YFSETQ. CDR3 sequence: CASSPLGNWDTEAFF. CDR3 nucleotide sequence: TGCGCCAGCAGCCCCCTCGGGAACTGGGACACTGAAGCTTTCTTT.

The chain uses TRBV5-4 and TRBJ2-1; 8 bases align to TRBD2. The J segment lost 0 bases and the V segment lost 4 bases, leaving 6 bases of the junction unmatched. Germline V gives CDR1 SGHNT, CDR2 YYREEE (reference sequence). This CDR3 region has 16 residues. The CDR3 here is CASSPSAGGSYNEQFF. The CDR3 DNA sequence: TGTGCCAGCAGCCCTTCGGCGGGAGGCTCCTACAATGAGCAGTTCTTC.

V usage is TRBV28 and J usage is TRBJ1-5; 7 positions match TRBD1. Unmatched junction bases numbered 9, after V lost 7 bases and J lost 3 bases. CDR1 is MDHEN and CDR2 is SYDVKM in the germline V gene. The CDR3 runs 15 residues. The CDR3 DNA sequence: TGTGCCAGCACCCTTAGCGACAGGGACAATCAGCCCCAGCATTTT. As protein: CASTLSDRDNQPQHF.

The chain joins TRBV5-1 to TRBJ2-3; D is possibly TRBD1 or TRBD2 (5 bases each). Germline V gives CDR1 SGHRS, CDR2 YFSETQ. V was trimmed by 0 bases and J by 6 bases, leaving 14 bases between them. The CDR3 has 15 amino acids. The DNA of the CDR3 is TGCGCCAGCAGCTTGGGACTCCCCGGGGCCGATACGCAGTATTTT. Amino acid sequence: CASSLGLPGADTQYF.

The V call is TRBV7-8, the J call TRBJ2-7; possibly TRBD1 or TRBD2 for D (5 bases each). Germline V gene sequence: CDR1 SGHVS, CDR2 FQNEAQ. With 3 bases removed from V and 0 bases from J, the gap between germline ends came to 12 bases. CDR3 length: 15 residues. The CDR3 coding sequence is TGTGCCAGCAGCTTTGGGACCCGTGGCTCCTACGAGCAGTACTTC. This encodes CASSFGTRGSYEQYF.

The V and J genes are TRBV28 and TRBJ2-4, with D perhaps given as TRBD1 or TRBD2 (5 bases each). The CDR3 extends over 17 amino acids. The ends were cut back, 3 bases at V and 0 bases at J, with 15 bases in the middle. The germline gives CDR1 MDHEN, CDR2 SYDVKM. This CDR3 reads CASSFKGTVVAKNIQYF. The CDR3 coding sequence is TGTGCCAGCAGTTTTAAAGGGACGGTTGTAGCCAAAAACATTCAGTACTTC.

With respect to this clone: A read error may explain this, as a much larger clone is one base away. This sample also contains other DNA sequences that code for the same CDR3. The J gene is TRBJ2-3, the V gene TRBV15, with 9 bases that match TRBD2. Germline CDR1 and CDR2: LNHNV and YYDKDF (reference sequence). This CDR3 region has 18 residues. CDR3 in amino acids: CATSKNPVVAGVTDTQYF. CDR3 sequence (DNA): TGTGCTACCAGCAAAAATCCTGTTGTAGCGGGAGTTACAGATACGCAGTATTTT.

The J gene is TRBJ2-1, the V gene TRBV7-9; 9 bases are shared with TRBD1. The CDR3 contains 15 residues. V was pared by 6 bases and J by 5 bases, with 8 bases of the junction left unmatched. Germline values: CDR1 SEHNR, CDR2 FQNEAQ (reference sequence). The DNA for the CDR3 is TGTGCCAGCAGTCGCTACCGGACAGGGGACAATGAGCAGTTCTTC. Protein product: CASSRYRTGDNEQFF.

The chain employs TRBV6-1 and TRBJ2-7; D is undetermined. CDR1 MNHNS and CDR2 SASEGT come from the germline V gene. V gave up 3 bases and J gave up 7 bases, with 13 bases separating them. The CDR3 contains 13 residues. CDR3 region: CASSELGLREQYF. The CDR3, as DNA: TGTGCCAGCAGTGAGTTGGGGTTAAGGGAGCAGTACTTC.

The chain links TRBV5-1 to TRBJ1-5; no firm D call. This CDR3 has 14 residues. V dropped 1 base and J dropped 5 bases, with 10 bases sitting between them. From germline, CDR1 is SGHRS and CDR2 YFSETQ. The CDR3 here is CASSLYSGDQPQHF. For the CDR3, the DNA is TGCGCCAGCAGCTTGTACAGTGGGGATCAGCCCCAGCATTTT.

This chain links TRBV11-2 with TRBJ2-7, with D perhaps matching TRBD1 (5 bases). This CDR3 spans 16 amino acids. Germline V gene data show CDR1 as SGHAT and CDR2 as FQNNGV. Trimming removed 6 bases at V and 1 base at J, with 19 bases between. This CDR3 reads CASSQRGQGSSYEQYF. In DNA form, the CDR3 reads TGTGCCAGCAGTCAACGTGGGCAGGGCAGTTCCTACGAGCAGTACTTC.

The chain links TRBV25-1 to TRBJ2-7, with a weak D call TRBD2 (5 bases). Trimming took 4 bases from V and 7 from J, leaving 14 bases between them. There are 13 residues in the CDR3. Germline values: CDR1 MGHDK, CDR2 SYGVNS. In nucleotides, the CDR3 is TGTGCCAGCAGTGGGGGTCGGGGTCGAGAGCAGTACTTC. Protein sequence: CASSGGRGREQYF.

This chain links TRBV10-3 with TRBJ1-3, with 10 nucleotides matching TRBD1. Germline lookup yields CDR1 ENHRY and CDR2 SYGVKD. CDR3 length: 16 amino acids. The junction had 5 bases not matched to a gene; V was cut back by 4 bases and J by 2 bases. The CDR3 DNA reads TGTGCCATCAGTGGAGGGACAGGGGAGACTGGAAACACCATATATTTT. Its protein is CAISGGTGETGNTIYF.

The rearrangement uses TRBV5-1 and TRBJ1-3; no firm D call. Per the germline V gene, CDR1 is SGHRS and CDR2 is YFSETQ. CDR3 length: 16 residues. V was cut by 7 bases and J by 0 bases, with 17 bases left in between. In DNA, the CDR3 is TGCGCCAGCGCACCCAACCCCACTCTCTCTGGAAACACCATATATTTT. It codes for CASAPNPTLSGNTIYF. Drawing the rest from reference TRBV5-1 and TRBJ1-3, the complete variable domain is KAGVTQTPRYLIKTRGQQVTLSCSPISGHRSVSWYQQTPGQGLQFLFEYFSETQRNKGNFPGRFSGRQFSNSRSEMNVSTLELGDSALYLCASAPNPTLSGNTIYFGEGSWLTVV.

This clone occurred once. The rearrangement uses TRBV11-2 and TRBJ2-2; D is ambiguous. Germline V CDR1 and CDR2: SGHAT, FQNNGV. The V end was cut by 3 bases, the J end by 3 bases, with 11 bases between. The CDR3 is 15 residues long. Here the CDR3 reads CASSFREVDTGELFF. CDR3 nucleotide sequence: TGTGCCAGCAGCTTTAGGGAAGTGGACACCGGGGAGCTGTTTTTT.

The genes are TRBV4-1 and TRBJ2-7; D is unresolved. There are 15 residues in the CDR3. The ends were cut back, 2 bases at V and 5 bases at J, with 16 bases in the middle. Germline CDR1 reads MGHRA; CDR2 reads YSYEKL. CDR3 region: CASSQTGPTRDEQYF. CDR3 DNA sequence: TGCGCCAGCAGCCAAACCGGGCCCACGAGAGACGAGCAGTACTTC.

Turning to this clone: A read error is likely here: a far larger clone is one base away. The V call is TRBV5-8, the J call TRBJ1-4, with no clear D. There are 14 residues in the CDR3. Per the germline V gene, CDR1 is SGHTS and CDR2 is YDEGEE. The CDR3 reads CTSSGDRFNEKLFF. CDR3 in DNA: TGTACCAGCAGCGGAGACCGGTTCAATGAAAAACTGTTTTTT.

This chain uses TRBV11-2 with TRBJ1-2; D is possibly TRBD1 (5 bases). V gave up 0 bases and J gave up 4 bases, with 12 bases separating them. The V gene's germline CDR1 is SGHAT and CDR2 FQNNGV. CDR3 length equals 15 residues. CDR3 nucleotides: TGTGCCAGCAGCTTAGATGACCCAGGGCTCTATGGCTACACCTTC. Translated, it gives CASSLDDPGLYGYTF.

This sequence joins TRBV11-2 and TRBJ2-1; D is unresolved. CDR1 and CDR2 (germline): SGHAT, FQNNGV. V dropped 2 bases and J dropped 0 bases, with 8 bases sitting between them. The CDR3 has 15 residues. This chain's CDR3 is CASSLQMSSYNEQFF. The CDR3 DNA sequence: TGTGCCAGCAGCTTACAGATGAGCTCCTACAATGAGCAGTTCTTC.

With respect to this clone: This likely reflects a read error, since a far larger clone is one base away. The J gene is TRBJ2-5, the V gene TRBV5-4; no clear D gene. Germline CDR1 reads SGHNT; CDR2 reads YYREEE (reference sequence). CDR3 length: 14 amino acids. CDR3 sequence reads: CANSLEGVSGTQYF. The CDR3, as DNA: TGTGCCAACAGCTTGGAAGGTGTCTCGGGGACCCAGTACTTC.

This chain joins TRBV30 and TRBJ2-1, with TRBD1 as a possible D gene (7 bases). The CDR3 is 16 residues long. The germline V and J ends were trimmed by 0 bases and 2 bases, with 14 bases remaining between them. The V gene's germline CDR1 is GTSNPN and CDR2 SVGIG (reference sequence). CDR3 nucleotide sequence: TGTGCCTGGAGTGTACGGGGGACAGAAACCTACAATGAGCAGTTCTTC. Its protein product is CAWSVRGTETYNEQFF.

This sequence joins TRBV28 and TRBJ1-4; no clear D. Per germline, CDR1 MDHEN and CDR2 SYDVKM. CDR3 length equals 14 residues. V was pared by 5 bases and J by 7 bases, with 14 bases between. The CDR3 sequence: CASSLRLSGEKLFF. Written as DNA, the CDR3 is TGTGCCAGCAGTCTAAGACTAAGCGGTGAAAAACTGTTTTTT.

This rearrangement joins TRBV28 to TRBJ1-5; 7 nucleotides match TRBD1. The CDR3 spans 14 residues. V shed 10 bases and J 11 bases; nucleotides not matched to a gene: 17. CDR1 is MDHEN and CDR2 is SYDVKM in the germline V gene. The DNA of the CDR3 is TGTGCCACCCTGGGGAGGGGGCTTAGTTGGGCCCAGCATTTT. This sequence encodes CATLGRGLSWAQHF.

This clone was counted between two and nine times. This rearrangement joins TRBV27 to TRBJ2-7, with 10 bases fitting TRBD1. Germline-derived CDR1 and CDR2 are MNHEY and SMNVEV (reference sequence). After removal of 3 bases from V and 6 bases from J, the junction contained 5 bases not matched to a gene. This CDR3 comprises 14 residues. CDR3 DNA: TGTGCCAGCAGTTTCCGGGACAGGGGAGTCGAGCAGTACTTC. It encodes CASSFRDRGVEQYF.